This record concerns one T cell receptor (beta chain) sequence. This clonotype has at least ten counts. What this receptor recognizes is not known. No quality values exist for individual bases; no much larger clone is one base distant. The germline V gene (reference sequence) provides CDR1 LNHNV and CDR2 YYDKDF. The CDR3 starts with the cysteine, ends with the phenylalanine, and has 17 residues. Here the CDR3 DNA is all that survives: 51 bases in frame from base 1. V is clipped by 0 bases and J by 8 bases, and the sequence between their germline boundaries is 19 bases long. The library relied on multiplex PCR. TCRdb names Illumina HiSeq 4000 as the instrument used. iRepertoire HTBI primers and Arm-PCR amplification of CDR3 regions were used to construct TCR beta libraries. Before sequencing, the PCR products underwent gel purification. The original pipeline was this. Gene usage analysis of CDR3 amino acid clonotypes relied on the 62 TRBV and fewer than 15 TRBJ segments identified across samples. Filtered high-quality paired reads were merged into contigs using COPE and FqMerger. Contigs were aligned with BLAST to IMGT TRBV, TRBD and TRBJ reference genes, and CDR3 was defined per IMGT. Any clonotype with a frequency above 0.1% was classified as a highly expanded clone. Shannon entropy was used to measure repertoire diversity, and the Gini coefficient was used to measure V-J evenness. Public clonotypes were defined as clonotypes shared by more than one individual. TCRdb reprocessed the public reads (quality trimming at Q25 with fastp, clone calling with MiXCR) and kept in-frame beta chains. Rows with one shared CDR3 protein collapse into an entry with the most common genes and DNA. These V and J calls originate from TCRdb's pipeline instead of the authors' own analysis. Within this sample are about 220,000 distinct CDR3 sequences, with 15% to 20% of them counted one time only. The top ten hold about 11% of the sample.

Taken with the paper, the label for time point translates to: newly diagnosed GD, antithyroid drugs for less than 3 months. For both TCR sequencing and RNA sequencing, RNA was extracted from PBMCs using TRIzol. The diagnosis of Graves' disease was made according to American Thyroid Association guidelines. Patients were recruited from an endocrinology department in Xi'an, China. From each patient, about 9.7 milliliters of peripheral blood was collected into an EDTA anticoagulant tube. Ficoll Paque Plus density gradient separation was used to isolate PBMCs, and no additional T cell sorting was done. RNA quality was checked with an Agilent 2100 Bioanalyzer and agarose gel, and concentration with a NanoDrop 2000. The record originates from a study of regulatory T cells in long-lasting Graves disease (dated by TCRdb to about 2021). In the study overall: Antithyroid drugs had been taken for less than 3 months by newly diagnosed Graves' disease patients. TCR sequencing covered some 13 persistent and around 20 newly diagnosed Graves' disease patients, about 35 samples in total. Patients with persistent Graves' disease were compared with patients with newly diagnosed Graves' disease using TCR sequencing and RNA sequencing of peripheral blood. The study was registered as a clinical trial and conducted in China.

General findings and caveats noted by the study authors: The authors acknowledged the small sample size as a limitation that may reduce accuracy. A larger number of public clonotypes was shared among persistent patients (about 2,700) than among newly diagnosed patients (more than 850). The study examined only peripheral blood because the primary lesion, thyroid tissue, could not be accessed. Persistent Graves' disease patients showed lower TCR Shannon entropy and fewer highly expanded clones than newly diagnosed patients, suggesting clonal expansion. Preferential use of TRBV28, TRBJ1-2 and TRBJ2-5 was observed in persistent disease, whereas TRBV20-1 and TRBJ2-1 were favored in newly diagnosed disease. Sequencing and analysis were restricted to the TCR beta chain.

The data were also submitted as part of a second study, on T cells in Graves' hyperthyroidism and ophthalmopathy. Taken from the second paper: Graves' hyperthyroidism was defined as stable when no progression to ophthalmopathy occurred over 18 months of follow-up. Hyperthyroidism patients were aged 18 to 65 years and newly diagnosed, with disease duration of less than 2 months. Patients with uncontrolled infections, other autoimmune diseases, pregnancy or lactation were excluded. Diagnoses were based on clinical symptoms, serum thyroxine and TRAb, thyroid ultrasound and orbital computed tomography. The first round of RT-PCR for the TCR CDR3 was performed with the HTBI primer set and the Qiagen OneStep RT-PCR kit. Blood samples also contained most of the expanded thyroid clonotypes (frequency above 0.001), which suggests that blood repertoires may reflect thyroid immune responses. Ophthalmopathy was separated from stable hyperthyroidism by a 13 V-J signature model, with around 88% sensitivity and 81% to 82% specificity obtained in cross-validation and 80%/75% obtained in testing. In validation, progression to ophthalmopathy was predicted by the model with nearly 71% sensitivity and around 75% specificity, a median of approximately 7.1 months before onset. TCR V-J signatures able to tell the groups apart were searched for in a discovery cohort of 95 to 100 patients, of whom more than 40 had Graves' ophthalmopathy and about 55 had stable Graves' hyperthyroidism. Prospective prediction of ophthalmopathy was tested in an independent validation cohort consisting of 18 to 20 hyperthyroidism patients and approximately 16 patients who later progressed to ophthalmopathy. The roughly 91 discovery patients were randomly split 7:3 into training and test sets. In addition, the study compared T-cell repertoires in thyroid tissue and in blood from six Graves' hyperthyroidism patients. After blood sampling, hyperthyroidism patients were treated with methimazole at a starting dose of 30 mg daily, and ophthalmopathy patients were treated with high-dose intravenous methylprednisolone. Libraries were constructed in a second round of multiplex PCR, after which size selection and purification were carried out. Paired-end sequencing of the libraries was performed with 100 bp reads on an Illumina HiSeq2000. SOAPnuke was used to process the raw data, throwing out any read that contained adapters or uncalled bases, had a mean Phred below 15, or lacked an exact constant-primer or identifier match. High-quality paired reads were merged using COPE v1.2.5, and each unique nucleotide sequence was defined as a clonotype. Clonotypes were aligned to IMGT TRBV, TRBD and TRBJ reference segments using MiTCR v1.1. The analysis was restricted to V-J combinations with a frequency above 0.0001, which together covered 99% to 99.2% of the repertoires. The TCS score was defined as the ratio of F50 (clonal expansion) to E x V (chaos), calculated using BLOSUM62-based TCRdist between CDR3 peptides within each V-J. Welch's t-statistics and random forest reduced 514 V-J features to roughly 13, which were used in a naive Bayes classifier (R e1071). Sample size was not statistically predetermined, and investigators were not blinded to group allocation. TCR Vbeta CDR3 sequencing of 135 peripheral blood samples (approximately 44 ophthalmopathy, about 80 hyperthyroidism and some 17 progressor patients) is reported in the paper.

This sequence originates from a woman aged 25 to 45 with Graves disease. Donor details come from another sample of the same person, matched by shared clones. The starting material was peripheral blood mononuclear cells (PBMCs), obtained at new diagnosis, from a patient treated with antithyroid drugs. The rearranged chain carries TRBV15 and TRBJ1-4; there is no confident call for the D gene. CDR3 sequence: CATSRDAFPIGGEKLFF. In nucleotide form, the sequence is TGTGCCACCAGCAGAGATGCCTTCCCCATCGGAGGCGAAAAACTGTTTTTT.